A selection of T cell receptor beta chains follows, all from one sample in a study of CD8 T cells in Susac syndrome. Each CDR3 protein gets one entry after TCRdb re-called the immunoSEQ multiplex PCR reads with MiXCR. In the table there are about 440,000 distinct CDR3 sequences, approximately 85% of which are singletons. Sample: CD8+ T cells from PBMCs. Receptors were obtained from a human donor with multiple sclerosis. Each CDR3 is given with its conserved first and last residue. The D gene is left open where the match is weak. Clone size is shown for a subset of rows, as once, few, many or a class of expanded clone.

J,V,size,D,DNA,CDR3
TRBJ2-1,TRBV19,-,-,TGTGCCAGTAGTATCCTAGATGGCTACAATGAGCAGTTCTTC,CASSILDGYNEQFF
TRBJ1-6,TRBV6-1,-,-,TGTGCCAGCAGTCCCGGGTTTCAGGGCCTAATTCTACCCCTCCACTTT,CASSPGFQGLILPLHF
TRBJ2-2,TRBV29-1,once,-,TGCAGCGTTGAAGCGGACGGGGTGGGGAGCACCGGGGAGCTGTTTTTT,CSVEADGVGSTGELFF
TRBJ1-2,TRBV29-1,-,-,TGCAGCGTTCGGACAGATAACTATGGCTACACCTTC,CSVRTDNYGYTF
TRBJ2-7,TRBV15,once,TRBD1,TGTGCCACCAGCGGGACAGACTCCTACGAGCAGTACTTC,CATSGTDSYEQYF
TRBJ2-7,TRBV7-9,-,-,TGTGCCAGCGGGCTGGAGACCTACGAGCAGTACTTC,CASGLETYEQYF
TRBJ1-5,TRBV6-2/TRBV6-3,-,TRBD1,TGTGCCAGCAGTTACAGGCGTGGACAGGGCGGCCTAAACCAGCATTTT,CASSYRRGQGGLNQHF
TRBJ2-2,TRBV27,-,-,TGTGCCAGCAGTTTATTGTTTCCGAACACCGGGGAGCTGTTTTTT,CASSLLFPNTGELFF
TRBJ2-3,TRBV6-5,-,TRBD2,TGTGCCAGCAGTTACTCCGGACTAGCGGGTTTCACAGATACGCAGTATTTT,CASSYSGLAGFTDTQYF
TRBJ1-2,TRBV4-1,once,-,TGCGCCAGCAGCCAAGGGGGAGGTCTCTATGGCTACACCTTC,CASSQGGGLYGYTF
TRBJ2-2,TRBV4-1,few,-,TGCGCCAGCAGCCAAGGGAGGGAAACCAACACCGGGGAGCTGTTTTTT,CASSQGRETNTGELFF